One sample yielded the 14 T cell receptor beta chains listed below, sequenced in a study of blood T cells in healthy people across ages. Using a J-beta primer mix together with a sample-barcoded 5' primer, a second PCR was run for about 6 to 12 cycles. TCRdb reprocessed the 5' RACE reads with MiXCR, giving one entry per CDR3 protein. Here the sample spans over a million distinct CDR3 sequences, less than 45% being singletons. Sequencing used blood. Source of these receptors: a woman younger than 30 in good health.

This clonotype was seen just once. The chain combines TRBV29-1 with TRBJ2-1; perhaps TRBD2 as D (6 bases). Germline V gene lookup returns CDR1 SQVTM and CDR2 ANQGSEA. Trimming left V 1 base short and J 8 bases short, with 15 bases between. The CDR3 has 14 amino acids. Written as DNA, the CDR3 is TGCAGCGTTGAAGGGCGGGAACCCACCCATGAGCAGTTCTTC. The encoded protein is CSVEGREPTHEQFF.

A few counts support this clonotype. The chain couples TRBV3-1 to TRBJ2-5, with no clear D. Germline assignment: CDR1 LGHDT and CDR2 YNNKEL (reference sequence). Trimming stripped 4 bases from V and 4 bases from J, with 4 bases between. The CDR3 runs to 11 residues. CDR3 sequence reads: CASSRIETQYF. CDR3 in DNA: TGTGCCAGCAGCCGAATAGAGACCCAGTACTTC.

This clonotype has a handful of counts. The chain uses TRBV20-1 and TRBJ2-3, with 9 bases fitting TRBD2. From germline, CDR1 is DFQATT and CDR2 SNEGSKA (reference sequence). The CDR3 runs to 14 residues. Germline trimming cut 5 bases from V and 9 bases from J; bases unmatched to any gene: 12. The DNA of the CDR3 is TGCAGTGCTTTTGGACTAGCGCCGAAGGCGACGCAGTATTTT. It yields the protein CSAFGLAPKATQYF.

This clonotype was counted only a few times. V is TRBV12-3 or TRBV12-4 and J is TRBJ2-1; unclear D gene. The CDR3 is 11 residues long. The V end was cut by 6 bases, the J end by 7 bases, with 7 bases between. CDR3 residues: CASSPMNEQFF. CDR3 DNA: TGTGCCAGCAGCCCAATGAATGAGCAGTTCTTC.

CDR3 nucleotide sequence: TGCGCCAGCAGGTGGTACCTTACCTCCACAGATACGCAGTATTTT. Its protein product is CASRWYLTSTDTQYF. V is TRBV5-1 and J is TRBJ2-3, with D uncertain. The ends were cut back, 5 bases at V and 2 bases at J, with 15 bases in the middle. The germline CDR1 and CDR2 sequences are SGHRS and YFSETQ. The CDR3 is 15 residues long. The entire variable domain, with the rest obtained from reference TRBV5-1 and TRBJ2-3, is as follows: KAGVTQTPRYLIKTRGQQVTLSCSPISGHRSVSWYQQTPGQGLQFLFEYFSETQRNKGNFPGRFSGRQFSNSRSEMNVSTLELGDSALYLCASRWYLTSTDTQYFGPGTRLTVL.

This clonotype was seen a few times. The chain employs TRBV6-5 and TRBJ2-1; possibly TRBD2 for D (5 bases). CDR1 MNHEY and CDR2 SVGAGI come from the germline V gene. The CDR3 spans 15 residues. V shed 6 bases and J shed 4 bases, with 16 bases lying between them. Written as DNA, the CDR3 is TGTGCCAGCAGATCCCCAGCGGAGAAATACAATGAGCAGTTCTTC. Its protein is CASRSPAEKYNEQFF.

In its sample, this clonotype was seen many times. This sequence joins TRBV4-3 and TRBJ2-7; possibly TRBD1 or TRBD2 for D (5 bases each). The CDR3 totals 16 residues. The germline CDR1 and CDR2 sequences are LGHNA and YSLEER. Trimming took off 0 bases at V and 0 bases at J, with 12 bases between the two ends. CDR3 protein: CASSQETPGSSYEQYF. The CDR3 DNA reads TGCGCCAGCAGCCAAGAGACCCCAGGGAGCTCCTACGAGCAGTACTTC.

A few counts support this clonotype. This sequence joins TRBV7-8 and TRBJ2-7; D is perhaps TRBD2 (6 bases). V was shortened by 5 bases and J by 5 bases, with 22 bases between the two germline ends. CDR3 length: 16 residues. CDR1 is SGHVS, CDR2 FQNEAQ, per germline. CDR3 sequence reads: CASSPHAASGLNEQYF. The DNA for the CDR3 is TGTGCCAGCAGCCCCCACGCCGCCAGCGGGTTGAACGAGCAGTACTTC.

The rearrangement uses TRBV9 and TRBJ1-3; D is unresolved. CDR1 is SGDLS, CDR2 YYNGEE, per germline. This CDR3 spans 13 amino acids. V lost 5 bases to trimming and J lost 3 bases, with 9 bases between them. CDR3 in amino acids: CASSPTNGNTIYF. The CDR3 DNA is TGTGCCAGCAGTCCTACGAATGGAAACACCATATATTTT.

This clonotype was seen only once. The chain recombines TRBV6-5 with TRBJ1-1; D gene uncertain. There are 13 residues in the CDR3. The V end was cut by 8 bases, the J end by 3 bases, with 13 bases between. CDR1 and CDR2 (germline): MNHEY, SVGAGI. This chain's CDR3 is CASWTVKYTEAFF. The CDR3, as DNA: TGTGCCAGCTGGACGGTGAAGTACACTGAAGCTTTCTTT.

This chain connects TRBV21-1 to TRBJ1-5; the table assigns TRBD1, which was not confirmed against the DNA. TRBV21-1 is listed as a pseudogene. This CDR3 comprises 16 residues. CDR3 coding DNA: TGTGCCAGCAGCAATAGGGCGACAGGGGTCGGTCAGCCCCAGCATTTT. Its protein is CASSNRATGVGQPQHF.

This rearrangement joins TRBV4-1 to TRBJ1-1; D is possibly TRBD1 (6 bases). The germline CDR1 and CDR2 sequences are MGHRA and YSYEKL. The CDR3 is 14 amino acids. V was trimmed by 8 bases and J by 0 bases, leaving 13 bases between them. The CDR3 spells CASYSTGMNTEAFF. Written as DNA, the CDR3 is TGCGCCAGCTACTCGACAGGAATGAACACTGAAGCTTTCTTT.

The genes are TRBV20-1 and TRBJ2-7; tentatively, D is TRBD1 or TRBD2 (5 bases each). This CDR3 comprises 16 residues. CDR1 is DFQATT and CDR2 is SNEGSKA in the germline V gene (reference sequence). Trimming shortened V by 5 bases and J by 0 bases, and 20 bases separated the two germline ends. CDR3 amino acids: CSAEKITGRISYEQYF. CDR3 coding DNA: TGCAGTGCTGAGAAAATTACGGGACGGATCTCCTACGAGCAGTACTTC.

The rearrangement joins TRBV2 to TRBJ2-7; 7 positions match TRBD1. The V segment lost 1 base and the J segment 3 bases; nucleotides outside the gene matches: 3. The germline V gene has CDR1 SNHLY and CDR2 FYNNEI. The CDR3 sequence is 14 residues long. The CDR3 DNA reads TGTGCCAGCAGTGAAGGCAGGGGGAACTACGAGCAGTACTTC. It translates to CASSEGRGNYEQYF.